The T cell receptor beta chain described here comes from a study of cytomegalovirus exposure and HLA in healthy donors. CDR1 is SEHNR and CDR2 is FQNEAQ in the germline V gene (reference sequence). The CDR3 has 17 amino acids. As to this clone: Its antigen is unknown. At one end the junction does not follow the germline gene, possibly because of a read error.

The PCR had 60 Vbeta and 13 Jbeta primers. Some clones are missing from TCRdb's copy, which holds only in-frame ones; the method was immunoSEQ multiplex PCR. The sample has 200,000 to 250,000 clones, around 75% seen once; the top ten hold 1.5% to 2%. Study observations and caveats: The study carried out a later analysis of TCR beta sequences. It associated roughly 17,000 of them with specific HLA alleles at a false discovery rate of 0.05.

The rearrangement links TRBV7-9 to TRBJ2-7; TRBD2 agrees at 8 bases. The specimen sequenced was PBMCs. This clonotype originated in a woman in her 30s in good health and CMV-seronegative. The CDR3 DNA reads as TGTTCCAGCAGCCTCTCCCCCTTTAGCGGGGACTATTACGAGCAGTACTTC. It translates to CSSSLSPFSGDYYEQYF.